The clone carrying this T cell receptor beta chain was observed many times. These data come from a study of patients and donors after allogeneic stem cell transplantation. MiXCR was run by TCRdb on the RT-PCR reads, yielding one entry per CDR3 protein. The sample includes roughly 230,000 distinct CDR3 sequences, around 14% of them seen just once. CDR1 is LGHNT and CDR2 is FRNRAP in the germline V gene. The CDR3 sequence is 17 residues long. V shed 1 base and J 0 bases; nucleotides not matched to a gene: 7. The sample consisted of blood, either unsorted or a sorted T cell fraction (not recorded which). The receptor was isolated from a human donor who was either an allogeneic HSCT recipient or a stem cell or donor lymphocyte infusion donor (not recorded which). It is not recorded whose cells these are; they may come from a transplant donor. The genes are TRBV12-5 and TRBJ2-7; the match to TRBD2 covers 9 bases. Here the CDR3 reads CASGLAQGTSHSYEQYF. CDR3 coding DNA: TGTGCTAGTGGTTTGGCGCAGGGGACTAGCCACTCCTACGAGCAGTACTTC. Looking up the rest from reference TRBV12-5 and TRBJ2-7 gives the full variable domain: DARVTQTPRHKVTEMGQEVTMRCQPILGHNTVFWYRQTMMQGLELLAYFRNRAPLDDSGMPKDRFSAEMPDATLATLKIQPSEPRDSAVYFCASGLAQGTSHSYEQYFGPGTRLTVT.